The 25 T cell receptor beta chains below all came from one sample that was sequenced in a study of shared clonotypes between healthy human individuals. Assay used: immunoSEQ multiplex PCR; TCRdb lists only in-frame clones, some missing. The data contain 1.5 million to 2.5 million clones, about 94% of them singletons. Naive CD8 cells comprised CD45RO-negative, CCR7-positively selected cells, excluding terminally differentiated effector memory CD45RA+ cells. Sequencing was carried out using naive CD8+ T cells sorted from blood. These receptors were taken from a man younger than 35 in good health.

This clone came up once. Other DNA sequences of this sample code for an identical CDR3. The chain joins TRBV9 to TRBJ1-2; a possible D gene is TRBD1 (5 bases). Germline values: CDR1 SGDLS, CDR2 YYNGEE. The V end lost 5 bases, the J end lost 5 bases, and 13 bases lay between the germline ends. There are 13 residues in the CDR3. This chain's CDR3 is CASSAGTAYGYTF. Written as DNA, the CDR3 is TGTGCCAGCAGTGCCGGGACCGCGTATGGCTACACCTTC.

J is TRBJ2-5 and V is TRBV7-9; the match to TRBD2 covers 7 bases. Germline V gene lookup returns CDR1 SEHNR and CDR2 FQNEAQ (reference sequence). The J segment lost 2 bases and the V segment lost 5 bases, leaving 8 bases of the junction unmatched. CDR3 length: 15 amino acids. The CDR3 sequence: CASSPGTKTQETQYF. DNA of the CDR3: TGTGCCAGCAGCCCCGGGACTAAGACACAAGAGACCCAGTACTTC. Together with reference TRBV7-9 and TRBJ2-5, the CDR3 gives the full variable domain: DTGVSQNPRHKITKRGQNVTFRCDPISEHNRLYWYRQTLGQGPEFLTYFQNEAQLEKSRLLSDRFSAERPKGSFSTLEIQRTEQGDSAMYLCASSPGTKTQETQYFGPGTRLLVL.

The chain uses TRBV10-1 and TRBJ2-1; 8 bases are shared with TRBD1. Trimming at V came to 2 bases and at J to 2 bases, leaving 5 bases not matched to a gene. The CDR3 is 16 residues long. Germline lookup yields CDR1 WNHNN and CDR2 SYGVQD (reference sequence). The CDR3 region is CASSEAGQGPYNEQFF. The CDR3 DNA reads TGCGCCAGCAGTGAGGCAGGACAGGGACCCTACAATGAGCAGTTCTTC.

This chain's CDR3 is CASSPSQETQYF. The CDR3 region has the DNA TGCGCCAGCAGCCCATCCCAAGAGACCCAGTACTTC. The chain couples TRBV5-1 to TRBJ2-5, with D unresolved. Between the trimmed V and J ends, which lost 4 bases and 1 base, there was a span of 5 bases. Germline V gene sequence: CDR1 SGHRS, CDR2 YFSETQ. CDR3 length: 12 residues.

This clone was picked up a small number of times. The CDR3 sequence: CASSERTGDTGELFF. DNA for the CDR3: TGCGCCAGCAGTGAACGGACAGGGGACACCGGGGAGCTGTTTTTT. The chain has TRBV10-1 and TRBJ2-2, with 9 bases matching TRBD1. The J segment lost 3 bases and the V segment lost 3 bases, leaving 2 bases of the junction unmatched. Germline CDR1 is WNHNN and CDR2 is SYGVQD (reference sequence). The CDR3 contains 15 residues.

CDR3 bases: TGTGCCAGCAGCTTAGCAGGGATCCCCTACGAGCAGTACTTC. This codes for CASSLAGIPYEQYF. This rearrangement joins TRBV7-6 to TRBJ2-7, with unresolved D. Germline lookup yields CDR1 SGHVS and CDR2 FNYEAQ. The CDR3 length is 14 residues. V was pared by 0 bases and J by 2 bases, with 8 bases between.

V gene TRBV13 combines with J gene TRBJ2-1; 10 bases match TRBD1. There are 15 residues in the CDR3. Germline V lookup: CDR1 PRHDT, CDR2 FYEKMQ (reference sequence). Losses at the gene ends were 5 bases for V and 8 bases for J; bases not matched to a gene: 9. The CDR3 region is CASSPGQGVLDEQFF. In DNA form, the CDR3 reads TGTGCCAGCAGCCCAGGACAGGGGGTGTTGGATGAGCAGTTCTTC.

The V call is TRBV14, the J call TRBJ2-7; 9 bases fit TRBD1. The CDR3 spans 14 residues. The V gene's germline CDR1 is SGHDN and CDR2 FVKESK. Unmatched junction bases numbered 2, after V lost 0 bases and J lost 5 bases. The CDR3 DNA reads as TGTGCCAGCAGCCAAGATTGGACAGGGGACGAGCAGTACTTC. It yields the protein CASSQDWTGDEQYF.

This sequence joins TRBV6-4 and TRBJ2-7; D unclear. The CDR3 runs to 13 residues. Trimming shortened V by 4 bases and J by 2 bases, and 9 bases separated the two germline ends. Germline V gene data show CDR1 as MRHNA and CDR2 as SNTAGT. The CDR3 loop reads CASSVGGTYEQYF. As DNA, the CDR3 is TGTGCCAGCAGTGTTGGCGGAACCTACGAGCAGTACTTC.

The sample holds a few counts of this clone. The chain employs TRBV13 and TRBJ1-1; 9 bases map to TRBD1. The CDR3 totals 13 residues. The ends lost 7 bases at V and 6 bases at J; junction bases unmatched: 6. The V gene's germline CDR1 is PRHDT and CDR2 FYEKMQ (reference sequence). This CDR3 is CASTGGTGPEAFF. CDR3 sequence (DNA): TGTGCCAGCACCGGAGGGACAGGGCCTGAAGCTTTCTTT.

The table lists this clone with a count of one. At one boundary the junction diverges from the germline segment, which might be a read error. The CDR3 is CASSLTSGGAKDTQYF. CDR3 nucleotide sequence: TGTGCCAGCAGCCTAACTAGCGGGGGGGCCAAAGATACGCAGTATTTT. The genes are TRBV7-3 and TRBJ2-3; 13 bases match TRBD2. Germline values: CDR1 SGHTA, CDR2 FQGTGA. This CDR3 region has 16 residues.

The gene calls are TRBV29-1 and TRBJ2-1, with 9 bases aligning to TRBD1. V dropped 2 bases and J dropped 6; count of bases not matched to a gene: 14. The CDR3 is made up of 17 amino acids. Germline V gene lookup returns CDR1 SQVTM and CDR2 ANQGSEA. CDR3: CSVEIWGRDRDSNEQFF. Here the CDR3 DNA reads TGCAGCGTTGAAATTTGGGGCCGGGACAGGGATTCCAATGAGCAGTTCTTC.

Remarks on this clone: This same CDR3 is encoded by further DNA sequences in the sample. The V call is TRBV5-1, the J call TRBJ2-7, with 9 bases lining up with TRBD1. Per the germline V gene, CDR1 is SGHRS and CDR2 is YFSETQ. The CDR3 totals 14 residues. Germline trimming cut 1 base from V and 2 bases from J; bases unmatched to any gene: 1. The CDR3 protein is CASSLRDRAYEQYF. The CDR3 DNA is TGCGCCAGCAGCTTGCGGGACAGGGCCTACGAGCAGTACTTC. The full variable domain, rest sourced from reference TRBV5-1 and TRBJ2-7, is KAGVTQTPRYLIKTRGQQVTLSCSPISGHRSVSWYQQTPGQGLQFLFEYFSETQRNKGNFPGRFSGRQFSNSRSEMNVSTLELGDSALYLCASSLRDRAYEQYFGPGTRLTVT.

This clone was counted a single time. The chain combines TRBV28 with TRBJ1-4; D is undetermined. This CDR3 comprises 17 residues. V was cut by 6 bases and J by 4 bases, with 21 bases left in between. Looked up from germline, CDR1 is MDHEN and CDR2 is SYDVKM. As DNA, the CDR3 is TGTGCCAGCAGACTATTAACCCCGGACGGCAGTAATGAAAAACTGTTTTTT. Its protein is CASRLLTPDGSNEKLFF.

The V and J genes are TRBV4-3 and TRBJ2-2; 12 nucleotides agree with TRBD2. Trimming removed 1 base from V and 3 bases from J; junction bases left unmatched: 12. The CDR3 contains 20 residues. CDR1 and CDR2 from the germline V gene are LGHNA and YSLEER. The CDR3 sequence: CASSQVLAGLAGGHTGELFF. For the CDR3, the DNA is TGCGCCAGCAGCCAAGTACTGGCGGGACTAGCGGGCGGCCACACCGGGGAGCTGTTTTTT.

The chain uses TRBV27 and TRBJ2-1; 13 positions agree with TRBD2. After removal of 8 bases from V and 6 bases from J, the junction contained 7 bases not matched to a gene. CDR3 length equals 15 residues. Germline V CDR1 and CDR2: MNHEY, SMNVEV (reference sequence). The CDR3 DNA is TGTGCCAGCTGGACTAGCGGGGGCCTCCTCAATGAGCAGTTCTTC. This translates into CASWTSGGLLNEQFF.

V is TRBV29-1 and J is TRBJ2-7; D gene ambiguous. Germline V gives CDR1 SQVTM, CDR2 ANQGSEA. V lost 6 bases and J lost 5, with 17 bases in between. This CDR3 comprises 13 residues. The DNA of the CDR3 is TGCAGCGTCCGTCACAGTACCGTCCACGAGCAGTACTTC. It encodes CSVRHSTVHEQYF.

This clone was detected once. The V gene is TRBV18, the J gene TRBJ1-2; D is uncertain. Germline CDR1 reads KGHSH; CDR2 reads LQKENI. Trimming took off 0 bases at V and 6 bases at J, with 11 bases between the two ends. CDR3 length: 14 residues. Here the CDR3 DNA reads TGTGCCAGCTCACCACCGATCGGGGTCGATGGCTACACCTTC. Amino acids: CASSPPIGVDGYTF.

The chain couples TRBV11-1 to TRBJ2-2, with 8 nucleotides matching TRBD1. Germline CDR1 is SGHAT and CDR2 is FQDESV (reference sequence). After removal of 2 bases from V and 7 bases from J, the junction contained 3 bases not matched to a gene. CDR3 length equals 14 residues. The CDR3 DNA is TGTGCCAGCAGCTTAAGACAGGGGATCGGGGAGCTGTTTTTT. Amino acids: CASSLRQGIGELFF.

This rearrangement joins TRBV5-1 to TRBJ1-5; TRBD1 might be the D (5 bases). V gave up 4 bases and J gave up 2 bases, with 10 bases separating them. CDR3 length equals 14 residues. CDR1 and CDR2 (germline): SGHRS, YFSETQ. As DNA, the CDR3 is TGCGCCAGCAGCGAGGGGACGGGCAATCAGCCCCAGCATTTT. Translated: CASSEGTGNQPQHF.

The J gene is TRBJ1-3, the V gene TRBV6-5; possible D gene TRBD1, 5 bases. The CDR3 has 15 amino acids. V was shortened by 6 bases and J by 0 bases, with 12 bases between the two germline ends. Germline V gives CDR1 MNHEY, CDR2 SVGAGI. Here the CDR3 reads CASSLQAYSGNTIYF. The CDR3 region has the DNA TGTGCCAGCAGCCTACAGGCCTACTCTGGAAACACCATATATTTT.

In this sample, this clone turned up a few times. CDR3 coding DNA: TGTGCCAGCAGCCCCGGGCGCAGCTATGGCTACACCTTC. Its protein is CASSPGRSYGYTF. The V call is TRBV11-2, the J call TRBJ1-2; D remains ambiguous. Trimming removed 5 bases at V and 4 bases at J, with 11 bases between. The CDR3 spans 13 residues. Per the germline V gene, CDR1 is SGHAT and CDR2 is FQNNGV. Based on the CDR3 plus reference TRBV11-2 and TRBJ1-2, the full variable domain is EAGVAQSPRYKIIEKRQSVAFWCNPISGHATLYWYQQILGQGPKLLIQFQNNGVVDDSQLPKDRFSAERLKGVDSTLKIQPAKLEDSAVYLCASSPGRSYGYTFGSGTRLTVV.

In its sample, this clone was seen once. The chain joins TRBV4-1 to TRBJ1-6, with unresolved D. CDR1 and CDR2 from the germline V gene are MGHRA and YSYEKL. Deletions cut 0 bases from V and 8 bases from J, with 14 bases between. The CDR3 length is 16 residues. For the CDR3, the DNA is TGCGCCAGCAGCCAAGAAGGAGGGAGATTGGATTCACCCCTCCACTTT. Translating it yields CASSQEGGRLDSPLHF.

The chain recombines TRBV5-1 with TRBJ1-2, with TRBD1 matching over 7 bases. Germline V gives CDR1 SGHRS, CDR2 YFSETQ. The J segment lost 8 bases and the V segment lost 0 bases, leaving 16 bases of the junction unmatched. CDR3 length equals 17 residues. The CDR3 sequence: CASSLAPLDRAAWGYTF. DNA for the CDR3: TGCGCCAGCAGCTTGGCTCCGCTTGACAGGGCGGCTTGGGGCTACACCTTC. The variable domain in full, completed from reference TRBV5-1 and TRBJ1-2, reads KAGVTQTPRYLIKTRGQQVTLSCSPISGHRSVSWYQQTPGQGLQFLFEYFSETQRNKGNFPGRFSGRQFSNSRSEMNVSTLELGDSALYLCASSLAPLDRAAWGYTFGSGTRLTVV.

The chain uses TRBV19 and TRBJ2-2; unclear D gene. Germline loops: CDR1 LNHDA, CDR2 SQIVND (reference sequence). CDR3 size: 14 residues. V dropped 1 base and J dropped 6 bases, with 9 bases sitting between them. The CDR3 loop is CASSIGEAPGELFF. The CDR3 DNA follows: TGTGCCAGTAGTATAGGTGAAGCTCCCGGGGAGCTGTTTTTT.